The 5 T cell receptor beta chains given below trace back to one sample, sequenced in a study of T-cell memory formation after mild COVID-19. MiXCR, run by TCRdb on the 5' RACE reads, gives a single entry per CDR3 protein. This table has about 600,000 distinct CDR3 sequences, about 20% appearing once. Material for sequencing was PBMCs or a T cell subset sorted from them (not recorded which). Receptors were obtained from an adult woman who had mild COVID-19 (a few samples of this study predate the infection). Cell type and time point are not known.

The table lists this clonotype with a few counts. The V call is TRBV5-1, the J call TRBJ2-3; 12 bases are a match to TRBD2. This CDR3 region has 14 residues. Trimming at V came to 7 bases and at J to 4 bases, leaving 4 bases not matched to a gene. CDR1 and CDR2 (germline): SGHRS, YFSETQ. The CDR3 coding sequence is TGCGCCAGCGCCAGACTAGCGGGAGCAGATACGCAGTATTTT. Protein sequence: CASARLAGADTQYF.

This clonotype was picked up a small number of times. The gene calls are TRBV24-1 and TRBJ2-1; the match to TRBD2 covers 10 bases. The V segment lost 5 bases and the J segment 3 bases; nucleotides outside the gene matches: 3. The CDR3 consists of 15 residues. From germline, CDR1 is KGHDR and CDR2 SFDVKD. The CDR3 sequence: CATSARTSGYNEQFF. CDR3 DNA sequence: TGTGCCACCAGTGCTCGGACTAGCGGCTACAATGAGCAGTTCTTC.

This chain links TRBV7-2 with TRBJ1-3; no clear D. The germline V gene encodes CDR1 SGHTA and CDR2 FQGNSA. V lost 3 bases and J lost 3, with 12 bases in between. The CDR3 spans 15 residues. As DNA, the CDR3 is TGTGCCAGCAGCTTGTTTGATTATCATGGAAACACCATATATTTT. It translates to CASSLFDYHGNTIYF.

J is TRBJ2-7 and V is TRBV12-3 or TRBV12-4, with 16 bases that match TRBD2. Trimming took 3 bases from V and 3 from J; bases not matched to a gene: 8. This CDR3 comprises 18 residues. The CDR3 reads CASSLGAGLAGGYYEQYF. DNA of the CDR3: TGTGCCAGCAGTTTGGGAGCGGGACTAGCGGGGGGGTACTACGAGCAGTACTTC.

The gene calls are TRBV20-1 and TRBJ2-1; 8 bases agree with TRBD1. CDR3 size: 13 residues. Germline lookup yields CDR1 DFQATT and CDR2 SNEGSKA (reference sequence). V lost 5 bases, J lost 8 bases, and 8 bases stayed unmatched. CDR3 residues: CSAPPPRGHEQFF. CDR3 sequence (DNA): TGCAGTGCTCCTCCCCCCAGGGGGCATGAGCAGTTCTTC.